These T cell receptor beta chains were read from a single sample in a study of T-cell memory formation after mild COVID-19. TCRdb called the 5' RACE reads again in MiXCR, with one record for every CDR3 protein. The profile shows just over 200,000 distinct CDR3 sequences, approximately 10% of them singletons. The sample consisted of PBMCs or a T cell subset sorted from them (not recorded which). The receptors come from a man younger than 30 who had mild COVID-19 (a few samples of this study predate the infection). Cell type and time point are not known. Both conserved end residues are part of each CDR3. Fields, in order: J gene, D gene, clone size, V gene, CDR3 protein, CDR3 DNA. D genes are given only for firm matches. Clone size is given for some rows only: seen once, a few or many times, or a class if the clone is expanded.

j_call: TRBJ1-6
d_call: -
clone_size: few
v_call: TRBV4-3
cdr3_aa: CASSQEWGNSPLHF
cdr3_nt: TGCGCCAGCAGCCAAGAGTGGGGGAATTCACCCCTCCACTTT

j_call: TRBJ2-3
d_call: -
clone_size: -
v_call: TRBV16
cdr3_aa: CASSQLWSNTDTQYF
cdr3_nt: TGTGCCAGCAGCCAATTGTGGTCGAACACAGATACGCAGTATTTT

j_call: TRBJ2-7
d_call: -
clone_size: many
v_call: TRBV6-6
cdr3_aa: CASSYSGPGRGYEQYF
cdr3_nt: TGTGCCAGCAGTTACTCGGGTCCAGGGAGAGGCTACGAGCAGTACTTC

j_call: TRBJ2-5
d_call: -
clone_size: -
v_call: TRBV5-5
cdr3_aa: CASSILRGGSLETQYF
cdr3_nt: TGTGCCAGCAGCATCCTAAGGGGGGGATCTCTGGAGACCCAGTACTTC

j_call: TRBJ2-4
d_call: -
clone_size: many
v_call: TRBV4-1
cdr3_aa: CASSQGGRLAKNIQYF
cdr3_nt: TGCGCCAGCAGCCAAGGGGGTCGGCTAGCCAAAAACATTCAGTACTTC

j_call: TRBJ1-1
d_call: -
clone_size: few
v_call: TRBV6-6
cdr3_aa: CASSPFKTIYEAFF
cdr3_nt: TGTGCCAGCAGTCCCTTCAAAACCATATATGAAGCTTTCTTT

j_call: TRBJ2-5
d_call: TRBD1
clone_size: -
v_call: TRBV7-2
cdr3_aa: CASSLVGQGLKTQYF
cdr3_nt: TGTGCCAGCAGCTTAGTGGGACAGGGTTTGAAGACCCAGTACTTC

j_call: TRBJ1-5
d_call: TRBD1
clone_size: -
v_call: TRBV18
cdr3_aa: CASSPPGRGGDQPQHF
cdr3_nt: TGTGCCAGCTCACCCCCGGGACGAGGGGGCGATCAGCCCCAGCATTTT

j_call: TRBJ2-7
d_call: -
clone_size: -
v_call: TRBV7-9
cdr3_aa: CASSMRTEKAYEQYF
cdr3_nt: TGTGCCAGCAGCATGAGGACAGAGAAAGCCTACGAGCAGTACTTC

j_call: TRBJ2-1
d_call: -
clone_size: few
v_call: TRBV4-3
cdr3_aa: CASSQDIWAAYNEQFF
cdr3_nt: TGCGCCAGCAGCCAAGATATATGGGCGGCCTACAATGAGCAGTTCTTC

j_call: TRBJ2-1
d_call: -
clone_size: -
v_call: TRBV5-1
cdr3_aa: CASSLDGFSYNEQFF
cdr3_nt: TGCGCCAGCAGCTTGGACGGGTTCTCCTACAATGAGCAGTTCTTC

j_call: TRBJ1-6
d_call: TRBD1
clone_size: few
v_call: TRBV20-1
cdr3_aa: CSARLGQVFNSPLHF
cdr3_nt: TGCAGTGCAAGGCTCGGACAGGTTTTTAATTCACCCCTCCACTTT

j_call: TRBJ2-1
d_call: -
clone_size: few
v_call: TRBV19
cdr3_aa: CASSPRGGGGGPYNEQFF
cdr3_nt: TGTGCCAGTAGTCCCCGGGGTGGAGGCGGGGGCCCCTACAATGAGCAGTTCTTC

j_call: TRBJ2-3
d_call: -
clone_size: few
v_call: TRBV6-5
cdr3_aa: CASSYFKGDTQYF
cdr3_nt: TGTGCCAGCAGTTACTTTAAGGGGGATACGCAGTATTTT

j_call: TRBJ1-5
d_call: -
clone_size: few
v_call: TRBV7-2
cdr3_aa: CASSPDRGGQPQHF
cdr3_nt: TGTGCCAGCAGCCCCGACCGGGGGGGGCAGCCCCAGCATTTT

j_call: TRBJ1-1
d_call: -
clone_size: few
v_call: TRBV4-3
cdr3_aa: CASSQGTDTYADTEAFF
cdr3_nt: TGCGCCAGCAGCCAAGGGACAGACACTTATGCGGACACTGAAGCTTTCTTT

j_call: TRBJ1-5
d_call: -
clone_size: few
v_call: TRBV12-3/TRBV12-4
cdr3_aa: CASSRSTDQPQHF
cdr3_nt: TGTGCCAGCAGTCGCAGCACCGATCAGCCCCAGCATTTT

j_call: TRBJ1-1
d_call: -
clone_size: many
v_call: TRBV18
cdr3_aa: CASSRQENTEAFF
cdr3_nt: TGTGCCAGCTCGCGACAGGAGAACACTGAAGCTTTCTTT

j_call: TRBJ2-3
d_call: TRBD2
clone_size: few
v_call: TRBV19
cdr3_aa: CASSIASGTDTQYF
cdr3_nt: TGTGCCAGTAGTATCGCTAGCGGGACAGATACGCAGTATTTT

j_call: TRBJ1-5
d_call: -
clone_size: many
v_call: TRBV7-2
cdr3_aa: CASSLSSNQPQHF
cdr3_nt: TGTGCCAGCAGCTTGAGTAGCAATCAGCCCCAGCATTTT

j_call: TRBJ1-2
d_call: -
clone_size: few
v_call: TRBV11-2
cdr3_aa: CASSPITGPVQGYTF
cdr3_nt: TGTGCCAGCAGCCCGATTACAGGGCCGGTTCAGGGCTACACCTTC

j_call: TRBJ2-3
d_call: -
clone_size: many
v_call: TRBV5-1
cdr3_aa: CASSLFSSGSPDTQYF
cdr3_nt: TGCGCCAGCAGCTTGTTCTCATCGGGGTCCCCAGATACGCAGTATTTT

j_call: TRBJ2-5
d_call: TRBD2
clone_size: many
v_call: TRBV4-1
cdr3_aa: CASSQDHSGQETQYF
cdr3_nt: TGCGCCAGCAGCCAGGATCATAGCGGGCAAGAGACCCAGTACTTC

j_call: TRBJ1-5
d_call: -
clone_size: -
v_call: TRBV20-1
cdr3_aa: CSARYGAQPQHF
cdr3_nt: TGCAGTGCTAGATATGGGGCCCAGCCCCAGCATTTT

j_call: TRBJ2-3
d_call: -
clone_size: few
v_call: TRBV7-2
cdr3_aa: CASSRWALPTDTQYF
cdr3_nt: TGTGCCAGCAGCCGCTGGGCCCTACCCACAGATACGCAGTATTTT

j_call: TRBJ1-2
d_call: TRBD1
clone_size: -
v_call: TRBV19
cdr3_aa: CASSIVTGGYGYTF
cdr3_nt: TGTGCCAGTAGTATAGTGACAGGGGGTTATGGCTACACCTTC